A selection of T cell receptor beta chains follows, all from one sample in a study of T cell responses to AZD1222 COVID-19 vaccine. The repertoire was sequenced with immunoSEQ multiplex PCR; TCRdb's copy has only in-frame clones and lacks some. The repertoire holds 54,000 or so clones, 87% seen once, with 3.5% to 4% in the top ten. Sample: peripheral blood, taken on day 0 of AZD1222 vaccination. The receptors shown here come from an adult in good health. Each CDR3 is given with its conserved first and last residue. Each record gives: D gene, V gene, clone size, J gene, CDR3 protein, CDR3 DNA. D genes are given only for firm matches. Expanded clones get a size class; other rows say once, few or many, or leave the size out.

TRBD1	TRBV6-5	-	TRBJ2-5	CASSRDRGGRETQYF	TGTGCCAGCAGCAGGGACAGGGGAGGTCGGGAGACCCAGTACTTC
TRBD1	TRBV19	-	TRBJ1-3	CASSETGGRNTIYF	TGTGCCAGTAGTGAGACAGGGGGCAGAAACACCATATATTTT
-	TRBV9	-	TRBJ2-7	CASSVGVDSTYEQYF	TGTGCCAGCAGCGTAGGTGTCGATTCCACCTACGAGCAGTACTTC
-	TRBV7-2	-	TRBJ1-4	CASSLMSSSTNEKLFF	TGTGCCAGCAGCTTAATGTCGTCCTCAACTAATGAAAAACTGTTTTTT
-	TRBV18	-	TRBJ1-5	CASSPRRRDNQPQHF	TGTGCCAGCTCACCACGGCGGAGGGACAATCAGCCCCAGCATTTT
-	TRBV28	-	TRBJ1-2	CASSPTPANYGYTF	TGTGCCAGCAGCCCAACACCGGCTAACTATGGCTACACCTTC
-	TRBV11-3	-	TRBJ2-5	CASSSSGLETQYF	TGTGCCAGCAGCTCCAGCGGCCTGGAGACCCAGTACTTC
TRBD1	TRBV6-5	-	TRBJ1-1	CASRPPDRGDTEAFF	TGTGCCAGCAGACCTCCGGACAGGGGCGACACTGAAGCTTTCTTT
TRBD2	TRBV7-9	-	TRBJ2-7	CASSSPSVGLGYHEQYF	TGTGCCAGCAGCTCCCCGTCTGTCGGACTAGGTTACCACGAGCAGTACTTC
TRBD2	TRBV3-1/TRBV3-2	-	TRBJ2-5	CASSQGASGGFETQYF	TGTGCCAGCAGCCAAGGGGCTAGCGGGGGCTTCGAGACCCAGTACTTC
-	TRBV14	-	TRBJ2-1	CASSPTRVGEQFF	TGTGCCAGCAGCCCGACGAGGGTTGGTGAGCAGTTCTTC
-	TRBV7-2	-	TRBJ2-7	CASSVSNPLEQYF	TGTGCCAGCAGCGTATCTAACCCCCTCGAGCAGTACTTC
-	TRBV7-8	once	TRBJ2-7	CASNWVEDGEQYF	TGTGCCAGCAACTGGGTCGAGGACGGCGAGCAGTACTTC
-	TRBV7-6	-	TRBJ1-6	CASARDVGSPLHF	TGTGCCAGCGCCCGGGACGTAGGATCACCCCTCCACTTT
TRBD1	TRBV7-9	-	TRBJ1-1	CASSLGGTVNTEAFF	TGTGCCAGCAGCCTAGGGGGGACAGTTAACACTGAAGCTTTCTTT
-	TRBV2	once	TRBJ1-4	CASRAQPGEKLFF	TGTGCCAGCAGGGCCCAGCCGGGAGAAAAACTGTTTTTT
-	TRBV5-4	-	TRBJ2-1	CASSLDTPSYNEQFF	TGTGCCAGCAGCTTGGATACTCCGTCCTACAATGAGCAGTTCTTC
-	TRBV11-2	-	TRBJ2-7	CASSPSRNKNEQYF	TGTGCCAGCAGCCCCAGTAGAAACAAAAACGAGCAGTACTTC
-	TRBV5-4	-	TRBJ2-1	CASSRGGRSSYNEQFF	TGTGCCAGCAGCCGCGGGGGCCGGAGCTCCTACAATGAGCAGTTCTTC
-	TRBV7-2	few	TRBJ1-3	CASSLVASPVSGNTIYF	TGTGCCAGCAGCTTAGTGGCGAGTCCGGTGTCTGGAAACACCATATATTTT
-	TRBV7-9	-	TRBJ1-1	CASSLTLDTEAFF	TGTGCCAGCAGCTTGACCCTAGACACTGAAGCTTTCTTT
-	TRBV6-5	-	TRBJ1-4	CASPRRGGNEKLFF	TGTGCCAGCCCCCGACGGGGGGGAAATGAAAAACTGTTTTTT
-	TRBV5-4	-	TRBJ1-2	CASSLRQGGLSYGYTF	TGTGCCAGCAGCTTGCGTCAGGGAGGTTTAAGCTATGGCTACACCTTC
TRBD1	TRBV30	once	TRBJ1-1	CAWGTGGGTEAFF	TGTGCCTGGGGCACAGGGGGGGGCACTGAAGCTTTCTTT
-	TRBV3-1/TRBV3-2	-	TRBJ2-7	CASSQARVSEQYF	TGTGCCAGCAGCCAAGCCAGGGTGAGCGAGCAGTACTTC
-	TRBV7-9	-	TRBJ1-6	CASSLSARGYSPLHF	TGTGCCAGCAGCTTATCGGCGCGGGGATACTCACCCCTCCACTTT
TRBD1	TRBV7-9	-	TRBJ1-5	CASSPGTGVNQPQHF	TGTGCCAGCAGCCCCGGGACAGGGGTCAATCAGCCCCAGCATTTT
-	TRBV4-1	once	TRBJ2-2	CASSQGASNTGELFF	TGCGCCAGCAGCCAAGGGGCCTCGAACACCGGGGAGCTGTTTTTT
-	TRBV6-5	-	TRBJ2-7	CASSYSGAGSSYEQYF	TGTGCCAGCAGTTACTCTGGGGCGGGAAGCTCCTACGAGCAGTACTTC
-	TRBV19	-	TRBJ1-2	CASTAFGGVYGYTF	TGTGCCAGTACCGCATTCGGGGGCGTCTATGGCTACACCTTC
TRBD1	TRBV5-1	-	TRBJ1-1	CASSTGQDDWVAFF	TGCGCCAGCAGCACCGGACAGGATGATTGGGTAGCTTTCTTT
-	TRBV9	-	TRBJ2-1	CASSVDLAGDEFF	TGTGCCAGCAGCGTAGATTTAGCAGGGGACGAGTTCTTC